Below are 25 T cell receptor beta chains sequenced from a single sample in a study of T cell responses to AZD1222 COVID-19 vaccine. Clones were sequenced by immunoSEQ multiplex PCR, and TCRdb holds only the in-frame ones, with some missing. The sample lists around 140,000 clones, approximately 93% seen once, with about 5% in the top ten. The source was peripheral blood, collected on day 0 of AZD1222 vaccination. The receptors originated from an adult in good health.

The V gene is TRBV7-9, the J gene TRBJ1-2; D is undetermined. CDR3 length: 14 residues. V was pared by 3 bases and J by 3 bases, with 11 bases between. Germline loops: CDR1 SEHNR, CDR2 FQNEAQ (reference sequence). CDR3 nucleotides: TGTGCCAGCAGCTTCTCCGAGACATACTATGGCTACACCTTC. This gives the protein CASSFSETYYGYTF.

J is TRBJ2-3 and V is TRBV27; D unclear. The V and J ends lost 5 bases and 6 bases respectively, with 18 bases between them. Germline CDR1 and CDR2: MNHEY and SMNVEV (reference sequence). The CDR3 sequence is 15 residues long. This CDR3 is CASSLYSSSLDTQYF. The CDR3 nucleotides read TGTGCCAGCAGTCTGTATAGTTCTTCCTTGGATACGCAGTATTTT.

V is TRBV19 and J is TRBJ2-7; 7 bases agree with TRBD2. CDR1 LNHDA and CDR2 SQIVND come from the germline V gene (reference sequence). The CDR3 is 12 residues long. Trimming at V came to 8 bases and at J to 7 bases, leaving 8 bases not matched to a gene. CDR3: CASRGDPEEQYF. The CDR3 coding sequence is TGTGCCAGTCGGGGGGACCCTGAGGAGCAGTACTTC.

The J gene is TRBJ2-7, the V gene TRBV27; D possibly corresponds to TRBD1 (5 bases). The CDR3 extends over 15 amino acids. Looked up from germline, CDR1 is MNHEY and CDR2 is SMNVEV (reference sequence). The V gene lost 3 bases and the J gene lost 0 bases, with 12 bases spanning the gap. The CDR3 nucleotides read TGTGCCAGCAGTTTGGGGCAGCCCAGCTCCTACGAGCAGTACTTC. Encoded protein: CASSLGQPSSYEQYF.

Here the CDR3 reads CASSIGQGIPYGYTF. As DNA, the CDR3 is TGTGCCAGTAGTATAGGGCAGGGGATACCCTATGGCTACACCTTC. The rearrangement uses TRBV19 and TRBJ1-2, with a possible D match to TRBD1 (6 bases). CDR3 length: 15 residues. V lost 1 base to trimming and J lost 4 bases, with 13 bases between them. Per germline, CDR1 LNHDA and CDR2 SQIVND (reference sequence). The whole variable domain, remainder taken from reference TRBV19 and TRBJ1-2, is DGGITQSPKYLFRKEGQNVTLSCEQNLNHDAMYWYRQDPGQGLRLIYYSQIVNDFQKGDIAEGYSVSREKKESFPLTVTSAQKNPTAFYLCASSIGQGIPYGYTFGSGTRLTVV.

In its sample, this clone was seen once. The chain combines TRBV5-1 with TRBJ1-4, with D perhaps TRBD1 (6 bases). Trimming left V 2 bases short and J 3 bases short, with 8 bases between. The CDR3 consists of 14 residues. The germline CDR1 and CDR2 sequences are SGHRS and YFSETQ. The CDR3 DNA follows: TGCGCCAGCAGCTTCAGGGGAGCTAATGAAAAACTGTTTTTT. Translation gives CASSFRGANEKLFF.

This chain links TRBV19 with TRBJ1-1, with a tentative D call TRBD1 (6 bases). The V end lost 4 bases, the J end lost 2 bases, and 11 bases lay between the germline ends. This CDR3 comprises 14 residues. Germline CDR1 is LNHDA and CDR2 is SQIVND (reference sequence). The chain's CDR3 is CASSTHGGNTEAFF. The CDR3 DNA reads TGTGCCAGTAGTACTCACGGGGGCAACACTGAAGCTTTCTTT.

This rearrangement joins TRBV5-6 to TRBJ1-2; 9 positions match TRBD1. CDR3 length: 14 amino acids. V shed 6 bases, J shed 5 bases, and the junction held 8 bases outside the gene matches. Germline CDR1 SGHDT, CDR2 YYEEEE. The CDR3 nucleotides read TGTGCCAGCACCCCGACAGGGGGGGGGTATGGCTACACCTTC. This codes for CASTPTGGGYGYTF. The complete variable domain, with remaining parts taken from reference TRBV5-6 and TRBJ1-2, reads DAGVTQSPTHLIKTRGQQVTLRCSPKSGHDTVSWYQQALGQGPQFIFQYYEEEERQRGNFPDRFSGHQFPNYSSELNVNALLLGDSALYLCASTPTGGGYGYTFGSGTRLTVV.

The rearrangement links TRBV25-1 to TRBJ2-3; no clear D gene. Trimming removed 6 bases at V and 3 bases at J, with 10 bases between. Looked up from germline, CDR1 is MGHDK and CDR2 is SYGVNS. The CDR3 runs to 13 residues. CDR3 nucleotides: TGTGCCAGCAGGATAGCCCAAACAGATACGCAGTATTTT. Protein product: CASRIAQTDTQYF.

J is TRBJ1-6 and V is TRBV4-2, with D unclear. The CDR3 contains 12 residues. CDR1 and CDR2 from the germline V gene are LGHNA and YNFKEQ. The V end was cut by 2 bases, the J end by 7 bases, with 3 bases between. The CDR3 region is CASSQPNSPLHF. In nucleotides, the CDR3 is TGTGCCAGCAGCCAACCGAATTCACCCCTCCACTTT.

This rearrangement joins TRBV19 to TRBJ1-1; D ambiguous. This CDR3 comprises 14 residues. Germline CDR1 is LNHDA and CDR2 is SQIVND (reference sequence). With 3 bases removed from V and 6 bases from J, the gap between germline ends came to 14 bases. CDR3 amino acids: CASSIGRDRAEAFF. The CDR3 bases are TGTGCCAGTAGTATTGGACGGGATAGAGCTGAAGCTTTCTTT.

The chain has TRBV2 and TRBJ1-1; D unresolved. Germline loops: CDR1 SNHLY, CDR2 FYNNEI. V was pared by 7 bases and J by 7 bases, with 7 bases between. This CDR3 has 10 amino acids. CDR3 region: CASTRVEAFF. Written as DNA, the CDR3 is TGTGCCAGCACACGGGTTGAAGCTTTCTTT.

V is TRBV3-1 (or the pseudogene TRBV3-2) and J is TRBJ2-1, with 8 bases that match TRBD2. The germline V gene encodes CDR1 LGHDT and CDR2 YNNKEL (reference sequence). V trimming: 10 bases; J trimming: 0 bases; junction bases outside the gene matches: 11. CDR3 size: 16 residues. CDR3 sequence (DNA): TGTGCCACAGCCCGAACTAGCGGAAGCTCCTACAATGAGCAGTTCTTC. This gives the protein CATARTSGSSYNEQFF.

The gene calls are TRBV5-1 and TRBJ2-5, with a possible D match to TRBD2 (5 bases). V was pared by 4 bases and J by 4 bases, with 17 bases between. Germline V lookup: CDR1 SGHRS, CDR2 YFSETQ. This CDR3 is 15 amino acids long. The CDR3 spells CASSPRVRGLETQYF. CDR3 in DNA: TGCGCCAGCAGCCCAAGGGTTAGAGGGTTAGAGACCCAGTACTTC.

This rearrangement joins TRBV7-3 to TRBJ2-5; D gene ambiguous. The CDR3 has 12 amino acids. The ends were cut back, 2 bases at V and 5 bases at J, with 6 bases in the middle. CDR1 SGHTA and CDR2 FQGTGA come from the germline V gene. Here the CDR3 reads CASSLVGETQYF. CDR3 in DNA: TGTGCCAGCAGCTTAGTTGGTGAGACCCAGTACTTC. Variable domain in full (rest from reference TRBV7-3 and TRBJ2-5): GAGVSQTPSNKVTEKGKYVELRCDPISGHTALYWYRQSLGQGPEFLIYFQGTGAADDSGLPNDRFFAVRPEGSVSTLKIQRTERGDSAVYLCASSLVGETQYFGPGTRLLVL.

This clone appeared once. The V call is TRBV7-3, the J call TRBJ2-3, with 9 bases that match TRBD2. Looked up from germline, CDR1 is SGHTA and CDR2 is FQGTGA. This CDR3 has 16 residues. Losses at the gene ends were 3 bases for V and 2 bases for J; bases not matched to a gene: 6. The chain's CDR3 is CASSLIAGAFTDTQYF. The CDR3 DNA follows: TGTGCCAGCAGCTTGATAGCGGGGGCCTTCACAGATACGCAGTATTTT.

The V call is TRBV6-5, the J call TRBJ1-5, with D perhaps TRBD1 (6 bases). The V gene lost 7 bases and the J gene lost 5 bases, with 12 bases spanning the gap. CDR3 length: 13 residues. The V gene's germline CDR1 is MNHEY and CDR2 SVGAGI. CDR3 loop: CASKTTGHQPQHF. For the CDR3, the DNA is TGTGCCAGCAAAACGACAGGACATCAGCCCCAGCATTTT.

This clone was picked up a small number of times. The rearrangement joins TRBV11-3 to TRBJ2-2; the D is unclear. The CDR3 has 13 amino acids. Germline V gives CDR1 SGHNT, CDR2 YENEEA. V dropped 9 bases and J dropped 3 bases, with 11 bases sitting between them. CDR3 sequence (DNA): TGTGCCAGTTCGACTGGTTACACCGGGGAGCTGTTTTTT. Protein sequence: CASSTGYTGELFF.

The rearrangement links TRBV28 to TRBJ2-3; 14 bases match TRBD2. V was pared by 5 bases and J by 5 bases, with 18 bases of the junction left unmatched. The CDR3 length is 20 residues. CDR1 is MDHEN and CDR2 is SYDVKM in the germline V gene. CDR3 amino acids: CASSPEMGLAGVVLGDTQYF. The CDR3 bases are TGTGCCAGCAGTCCGGAAATGGGACTAGCGGGAGTGGTGTTGGGAGATACGCAGTATTTT.

The J gene is TRBJ1-6, the V gene TRBV7-3, with D unresolved. The length of the CDR3 is 15 residues. V was cut by 1 base and J by 6 bases, with 10 bases left in between. Germline V CDR1 and CDR2: SGHTA, FQGTGA. The CDR3 nucleotides read TGTGCCAGCAGCTTAAATGGACCGCTTAATTCACCCCTCCACTTT. Its protein is CASSLNGPLNSPLHF.

J is TRBJ1-1 and V is TRBV3-1 (or the pseudogene TRBV3-2); D may be TRBD1 (5 bases). The CDR3 has 16 residues. Trimming left V 2 bases short and J 4 bases short, with 17 bases between. Germline values: CDR1 LGHDT, CDR2 YNNKEL (reference sequence). The CDR3 DNA follows: TGTGCCAGCAGCCAATACCCCGGGGACGGAGCCACTGAAGCTTTCTTT. Protein: CASSQYPGDGATEAFF.

V and J are TRBV20-1 and TRBJ1-6; D ambiguous. V was clipped by 3 bases and J by 8 bases, with 11 bases between them. The CDR3 is 13 residues long. Germline lookup yields CDR1 DFQATT and CDR2 SNEGSKA (reference sequence). CDR3 residues: CSASRGSDSPLHF. The CDR3 nucleotides read TGCAGTGCTAGTCGGGGAAGTGATTCACCCCTCCACTTT.

The gene calls are TRBV19 and TRBJ2-7, with D tentatively TRBD1 (5 bases). Germline values: CDR1 LNHDA, CDR2 SQIVND (reference sequence). The V gene lost 7 bases and the J gene lost 3 bases, with 19 bases spanning the gap. The CDR3 runs 15 residues. The CDR3 sequence is CASKARIGAIYEQYF. Written as DNA, the CDR3 is TGTGCCAGTAAGGCCCGCATAGGGGCTATCTACGAGCAGTACTTC.

The V gene is TRBV30, the J gene TRBJ1-2; tentatively, D is TRBD1 (6 bases). The CDR3 is 14 residues long. CDR1 GTSNPN and CDR2 SVGIG come from the germline V gene (reference sequence). V was cut by 4 bases and J by 2 bases, with 14 bases left in between. CDR3 protein: CAWTLKRGNYGYTF. CDR3 nucleotide sequence: TGTGCCTGGACGCTTAAGAGGGGGAACTATGGCTACACCTTC.

The chain employs TRBV13 and TRBJ2-1; D gene unclear. The CDR3 runs to 13 residues. From germline, CDR1 is PRHDT and CDR2 FYEKMQ (reference sequence). Trimming shortened V by 5 bases and J by 4 bases, and 9 bases separated the two germline ends. The CDR3 coding sequence is TGTGCCAGCAGCCCCCCTCCGTACAATGAGCAGTTCTTC. This sequence encodes CASSPPPYNEQFF.